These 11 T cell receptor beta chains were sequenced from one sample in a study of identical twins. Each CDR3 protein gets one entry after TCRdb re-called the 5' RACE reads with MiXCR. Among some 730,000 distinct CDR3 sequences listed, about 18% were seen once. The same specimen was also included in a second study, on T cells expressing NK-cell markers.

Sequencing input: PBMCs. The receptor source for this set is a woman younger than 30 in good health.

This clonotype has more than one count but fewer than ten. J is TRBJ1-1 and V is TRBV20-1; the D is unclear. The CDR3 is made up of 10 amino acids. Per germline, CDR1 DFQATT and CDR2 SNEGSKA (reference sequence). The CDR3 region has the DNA TGCACCCCCGCCCCGACTGAAGCTTTCTTT. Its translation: CTPAPTEAFF.

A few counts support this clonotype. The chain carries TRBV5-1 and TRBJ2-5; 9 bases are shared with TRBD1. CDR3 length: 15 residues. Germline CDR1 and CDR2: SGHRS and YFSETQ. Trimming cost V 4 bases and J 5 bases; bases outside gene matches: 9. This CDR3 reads CASSMDRGGFETQYF. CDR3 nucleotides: TGCGCCAGCAGCATGGACAGGGGCGGTTTTGAGACCCAGTACTTC.

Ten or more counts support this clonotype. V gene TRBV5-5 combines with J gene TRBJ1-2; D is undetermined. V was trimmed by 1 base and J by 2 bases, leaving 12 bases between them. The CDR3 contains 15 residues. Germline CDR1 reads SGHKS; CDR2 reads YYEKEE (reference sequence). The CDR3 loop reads CASSLYMSPNYGYTF. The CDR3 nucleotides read TGTGCCAGCAGCTTGTATATGAGTCCGAACTATGGCTACACCTTC.

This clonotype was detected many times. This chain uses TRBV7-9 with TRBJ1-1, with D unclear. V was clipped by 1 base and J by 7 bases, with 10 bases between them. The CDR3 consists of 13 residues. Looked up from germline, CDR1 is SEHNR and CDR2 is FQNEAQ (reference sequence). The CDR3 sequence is CASSLVVRLEAFF. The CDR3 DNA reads TGTGCCAGCAGCTTAGTCGTCCGACTTGAAGCTTTCTTT.

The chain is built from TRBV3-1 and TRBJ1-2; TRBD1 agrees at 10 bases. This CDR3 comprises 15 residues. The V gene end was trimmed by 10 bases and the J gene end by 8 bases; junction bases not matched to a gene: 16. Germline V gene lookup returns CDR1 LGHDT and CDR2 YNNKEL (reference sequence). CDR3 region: CATCPSGTGAKGYTF. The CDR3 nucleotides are TGTGCCACCTGCCCCTCCGGGACAGGGGCAAAAGGCTACACCTTC.

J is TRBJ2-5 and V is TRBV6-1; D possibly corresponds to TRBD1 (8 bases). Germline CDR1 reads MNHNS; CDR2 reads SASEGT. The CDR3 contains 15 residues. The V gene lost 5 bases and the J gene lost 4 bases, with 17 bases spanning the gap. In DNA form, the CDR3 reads TGTGCCAGCAGTCTCGGACAGGGAGGGACAGAGACCCAGTACTTC. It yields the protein CASSLGQGGTETQYF.

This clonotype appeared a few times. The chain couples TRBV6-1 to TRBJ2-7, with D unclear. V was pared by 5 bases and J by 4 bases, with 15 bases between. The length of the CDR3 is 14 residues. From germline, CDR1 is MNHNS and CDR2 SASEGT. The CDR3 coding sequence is TGTGCCAGCAGTCCCGGGCAGGAAATGTACGAGCAGTACTTC. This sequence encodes CASSPGQEMYEQYF.

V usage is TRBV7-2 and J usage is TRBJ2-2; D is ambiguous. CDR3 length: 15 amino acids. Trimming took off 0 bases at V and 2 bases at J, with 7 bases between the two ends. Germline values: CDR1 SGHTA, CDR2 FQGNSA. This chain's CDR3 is CASSLATANTGELFF. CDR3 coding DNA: TGTGCCAGCAGCTTAGCCACAGCCAACACCGGGGAGCTGTTTTTT.

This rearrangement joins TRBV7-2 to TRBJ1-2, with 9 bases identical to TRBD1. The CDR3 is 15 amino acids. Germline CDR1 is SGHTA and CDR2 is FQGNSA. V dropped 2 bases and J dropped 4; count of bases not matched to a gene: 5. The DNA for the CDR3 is TGTGCCAGCAGCTTATCGGCGGGACAGGGCTATGGCTACACCTTC. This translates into CASSLSAGQGYGYTF.

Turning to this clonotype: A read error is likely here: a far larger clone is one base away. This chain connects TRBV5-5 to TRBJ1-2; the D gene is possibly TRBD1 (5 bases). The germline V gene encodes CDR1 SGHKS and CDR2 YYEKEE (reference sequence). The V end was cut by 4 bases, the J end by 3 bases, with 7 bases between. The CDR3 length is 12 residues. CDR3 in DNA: TGTGCCAGCAGCATAGGGGACTATGGCTACACCTTC. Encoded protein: CASSIGDYGYTF.

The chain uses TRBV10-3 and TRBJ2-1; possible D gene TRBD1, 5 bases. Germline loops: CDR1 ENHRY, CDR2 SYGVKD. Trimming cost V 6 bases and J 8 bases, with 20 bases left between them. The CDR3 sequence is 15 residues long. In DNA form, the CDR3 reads TGTGCCATCAGCCCCAGGGCTTCGCTCTCCCATGAGCAGTTCTTC. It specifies CAISPRASLSHEQFF.